The 24 T cell receptor beta chains reported below all come from one sample, sequenced in a study of T-cell memory formation after mild COVID-19. TCRdb reanalysed the 5' RACE reads using MiXCR and keeps one entry per CDR3 protein. The sample includes about 170,000 distinct CDR3 sequences, 10% to 15% of them seen just once. The specimen sequenced was PBMCs or a T cell subset sorted from them (not recorded which). The receptors derive from a young man who had mild COVID-19 (a few samples of this study predate the infection). Cell type and time point are not known.

This sequence joins TRBV20-1 and TRBJ2-3; D call uncertain. The V gene lost 3 bases and the J gene lost 2 bases, with 12 bases spanning the gap. Germline V gene sequence: CDR1 DFQATT, CDR2 SNEGSKA (reference sequence). CDR3 size: 14 residues. The CDR3 nucleotides read TGCAGTGCTAGCTGGTCTACCAACACAGATACGCAGTATTTT. It translates to CSASWSTNTDTQYF.

Many counts were recorded for this clonotype. The chain joins TRBV6-6 to TRBJ1-2; tentative D call: TRBD1 (6 bases). Germline assignment: CDR1 MNHNY and CDR2 SVGAGI (reference sequence). The V end lost 5 bases, the J end lost 1 base, and 17 bases lay between the germline ends. The CDR3 contains 16 residues. The CDR3 sequence is CASSDGGEGGNYGYTF. The CDR3 DNA follows: TGTGCCAGCAGTGACGGAGGGGAAGGGGGTAACTATGGCTACACCTTC.

This clonotype has just a few counts. This chain uses TRBV7-9 with TRBJ1-3, with 7 bases that match TRBD1. The germline V gene has CDR1 SEHNR and CDR2 FQNEAQ (reference sequence). The trim removed 3 bases at V and 1 base at J, leaving 3 bases unmatched. The CDR3 has 15 amino acids. In nucleotides, the CDR3 is TGTGCCAGCAGCTTTAGGGGGCGATCTGGAAACACCATATATTTT. It yields the protein CASSFRGRSGNTIYF.

The chain carries TRBV4-3 and TRBJ1-1; D is uncertain. CDR1 is LGHNA and CDR2 is YSLEER in the germline V gene. The V end lost 0 bases, the J end lost 1 base, and 12 bases lay between the germline ends. The CDR3 spans 16 residues. The CDR3 DNA reads TGCGCCAGCAGCCAAGATCGGGCGTCTCCGAACACTGAAGCTTTCTTT. Residues: CASSQDRASPNTEAFF.

This clonotype was recorded many times. The chain carries TRBV6-2 or TRBV6-3 and TRBJ1-1; D possibly corresponds to TRBD1 (5 bases). The V end was cut by 0 bases, the J end by 4 bases, with 12 bases between. This CDR3 contains 15 residues. In germline, CDR1 is MNHEY, CDR2 SVGEGT. CDR3 in amino acids: CASSYSGGLGTEAFF. In DNA, the CDR3 is TGTGCCAGCAGTTACTCCGGGGGACTAGGCACTGAAGCTTTCTTT.

This clonotype was observed at least ten times. The CDR3 protein is CSARDVADEQFF. The CDR3 DNA reads TGCAGTGCTAGAGATGTGGCGGATGAGCAGTTCTTC. The rearrangement uses TRBV20-1 and TRBJ2-1; D is uncertain. Germline V gives CDR1 DFQATT, CDR2 SNEGSKA (reference sequence). V was shortened by 0 bases and J by 8 bases, with 8 bases between the two germline ends. The CDR3 is 12 amino acids.

The chain carries TRBV7-2 and TRBJ2-5; 9 nucleotides match TRBD2. Trimming removed 2 bases from V and 4 bases from J; junction bases left unmatched: 5. Germline CDR1 reads SGHTA; CDR2 reads FQGNSA. CDR3 length equals 15 residues. The CDR3 DNA sequence: TGTGCCAGCAGCTTAAGGGCGGGGGGGTCAGAGACCCAGTACTTC. Protein product: CASSLRAGGSETQYF. Complete variable domain (other parts from reference TRBV7-2 and TRBJ2-5): GAGVSQSPSNKVTEKGKDVELRCDPISGHTALYWYRQSLGQGLEFLIYFQGNSAPDKSGLPSDRFSAERTGGSVSTLTIQRTQQEDSAVYLCASSLRAGGSETQYFGPGTRLLVL.

The table lists this clonotype with a few counts. J is TRBJ1-5 and V is TRBV5-8; no definite D call. CDR3 length: 15 amino acids. V was cut by 0 bases and J by 3 bases, with 10 bases left in between. Germline values: CDR1 SGHTS, CDR2 YDEGEE. The CDR3 reads CASSLGTANNQPQHF. The CDR3 bases are TGTGCCAGCAGCTTGGGGACCGCTAACAATCAGCCCCAGCATTTT.

A few counts support this clonotype. This chain links TRBV3-1 with TRBJ1-2; D unresolved. The germline CDR1 and CDR2 sequences are LGHDT and YNNKEL (reference sequence). The CDR3 spans 13 residues. The V end was cut by 6 bases, the J end by 6 bases, with 14 bases between. This chain's CDR3 is CASRDLGRHGYTF. DNA of the CDR3: TGTGCCAGCAGAGACCTCGGACGCCATGGCTACACCTTC.

This clonotype was found many times. The chain links TRBV5-1 to TRBJ2-4; possible D gene TRBD2, 7 bases. Trimming removed 1 base from V and 7 bases from J, with 15 bases in between. The CDR3 spans 15 residues. Germline V gene data show CDR1 as SGHRS and CDR2 as YFSETQ. CDR3 residues: CASSLSPEGGNIQYF. The CDR3 coding sequence is TGCGCCAGCAGCTTGAGCCCCGAGGGGGGGAACATTCAGTACTTC.

The chain carries TRBV5-6 and TRBJ1-2; tentative D call: TRBD1 (5 bases). CDR3 size: 15 residues. Deletions cut 4 bases from V and 4 bases from J, with 17 bases between. Per germline, CDR1 SGHDT and CDR2 YYEEEE. The CDR3 sequence is CASSPRPGTAYGYTF. The CDR3, as DNA: TGTGCCAGCAGCCCTCGCCCTGGGACTGCCTATGGCTACACCTTC.

This clonotype came up a few times. The gene calls are TRBV5-1 and TRBJ1-1; a possible D gene is TRBD1 (5 bases). The germline V and J ends were trimmed by 5 bases and 4 bases, with 18 bases remaining between them. Germline V gene sequence: CDR1 SGHRS, CDR2 YFSETQ. The CDR3 spans 15 residues. CDR3 in DNA: TGCGCCAGCAGACGGTCAGGGAGTGGTGGCACTGAAGCTTTCTTT. This codes for CASRRSGSGGTEAFF.

V gene TRBV5-4 combines with J gene TRBJ1-6; 7 bases align to TRBD1. This CDR3 region has 16 residues. The V segment lost 4 bases and the J segment 8 bases; nucleotides outside the gene matches: 12. Germline values: CDR1 SGHNT, CDR2 YYREEE (reference sequence). CDR3 protein: CASSPAPGTEYSPLHF. The CDR3 region has the DNA TGTGCCAGCAGCCCGGCGCCCGGGACAGAATATTCACCCCTCCACTTT. Together with reference TRBV5-4 and TRBJ1-6, the CDR3 gives the full variable domain: ETGVTQSPTHLIKTRGQQVTLRCSSQSGHNTVSWYQQALGQGPQFIFQYYREEENGRGNFPPRFSGLQFPNYSSELNVNALELDDSALYLCASSPAPGTEYSPLHFGNGTRLTVT.

This clonotype was recorded at least ten times. The chain couples TRBV5-1 to TRBJ2-1; TRBD2 is a possible D gene (5 bases). Germline lookup yields CDR1 SGHRS and CDR2 YFSETQ. Deletions cut 1 base from V and 7 bases from J, with 6 bases between. The CDR3 contains 12 residues. The CDR3 bases are TGCGCCAGCAGCTTGACTAGGAATGAGCAGTTCTTC. Amino acid sequence: CASSLTRNEQFF.

This clonotype was seen more than once but under ten times. This chain connects TRBV12-5 to TRBJ2-1, with TRBD2 identical over 8 bases. The CDR3 runs to 13 residues. The V and J ends lost 9 bases and 6 bases, in that order; junction bases with no gene match: 7. CDR1 is LGHNT and CDR2 is FRNRAP in the germline V gene. Here the CDR3 reads CASYREGLNEQFF. CDR3 bases: TGTGCTAGCTATCGGGAGGGGCTCAATGAGCAGTTCTTC.

This clonotype was seen ten or more times. This chain links TRBV12-3 or TRBV12-4 with TRBJ2-5; the D call may be TRBD1 or TRBD2 (5 bases each). Trimming left V 6 bases short and J 5 bases short, with 13 bases between. There are 13 residues in the CDR3. The CDR3 DNA follows: TGTGCCAGCAGCAAACCGGGACGCGAGACCCAGTACTTC. As protein: CASSKPGRETQYF.

V gene TRBV20-1 combines with J gene TRBJ2-3; 7 nucleotides align to TRBD1. Germline CDR1 is DFQATT and CDR2 is SNEGSKA (reference sequence). The CDR3 spans 14 residues. The CDR3 region has the DNA TGCAGCGTCGAGGGGGCGGGCACACAGGGTACGCAGTATTTT. It codes for CSVEGAGTQGTQYF.

This clonotype occurred a few times. The rearrangement uses TRBV5-6 and TRBJ2-7, with 7 bases matching TRBD1. Trimming at V came to 4 bases and at J to 1 base, leaving 8 bases not matched to a gene. This CDR3 region has 15 residues. Germline-derived CDR1 and CDR2 are SGHDT and YYEEEE. The CDR3 sequence is CASSPTGTLSYEQYF. CDR3 nucleotide sequence: TGTGCCAGCAGCCCGACAGGGACCCTTTCCTACGAGCAGTACTTC.

The table lists this clonotype with a few counts. The CDR3 loop is CASRAAPGANTEAFF. The CDR3 DNA sequence: TGCGCCAGCAGGGCTGCCCCGGGGGCGAACACTGAAGCTTTCTTT. The rearrangement links TRBV5-1 to TRBJ1-1; a weak D match, TRBD1 (6 bases). Germline CDR1 is SGHRS and CDR2 is YFSETQ. Trimming left V 5 bases short and J 1 base short, with 15 bases between. CDR3 length equals 15 residues.

This chain joins TRBV14 and TRBJ1-5; D is ambiguous. V dropped 3 bases and J dropped 3 bases, with 12 bases sitting between them. The length of the CDR3 is 15 residues. The V gene's germline CDR1 is SGHDN and CDR2 FVKESK. The CDR3 region has the DNA TGTGCCAGCAGCCACTACGGACGGATCAATCAGCCCCAGCATTTT. Residues: CASSHYGRINQPQHF.

The CDR3 is CASNPVGQPQHF. CDR3 nucleotide sequence: TGTGCCAGCAATCCAGTTGGACAGCCCCAGCATTTT. The rearrangement links TRBV6-5 to TRBJ1-5; D gene ambiguous. The V and J ends lost 7 bases and 7 bases respectively, with 11 bases between them. The germline V gene has CDR1 MNHEY and CDR2 SVGAGI. CDR3 length: 12 amino acids.

The rearrangement joins TRBV6-5 to TRBJ2-7, with D perhaps matching TRBD1 or TRBD2 (6 bases each). The CDR3 covers 14 residues. In germline, CDR1 is MNHEY, CDR2 SVGAGI. V lost 2 bases and J 8 bases, leaving 16 bases between the germline ends. Here the CDR3 reads CASSYGQYGGKQYF. The CDR3, as DNA: TGTGCCAGCAGTTACGGGCAGTACGGGGGCAAGCAGTACTTC.

J is TRBJ2-5 and V is TRBV7-6; no clear D gene. The CDR3 covers 12 residues. Germline values: CDR1 SGHVS, CDR2 FNYEAQ. V was pared by 10 bases and J by 0 bases, with 9 bases between. The CDR3 protein is CATSRYQETQYF. DNA for the CDR3: TGTGCCACCTCGAGGTACCAAGAGACCCAGTACTTC.

The chain couples TRBV18 to TRBJ1-2, with D uncertain. The CDR3 covers 13 residues. Trimming removed 2 bases at V and 3 bases at J, with 7 bases between. Germline CDR1 is KGHSH and CDR2 is LQKENI. The CDR3 DNA reads TGTGCCAGCTCACCATGGCAGGACTATGGCTACACCTTC. This codes for CASSPWQDYGYTF.